This T cell receptor (beta chain) derives from a study of early T cells in non-severe SARS-CoV-2 infection. TCRdb analysed the 5' RACE reads with MiXCR anew, one entry per CDR3 protein. The sample consists of more than 80,000 distinct CDR3 sequences, about 11% of them appearing once. The CDR3 loop spans 15 amino acids. Germline V gene data show CDR1 as KGHDR and CDR2 as SFDVKD. J lost 4 bases, V lost 7 bases, and 9 bases had no gene match. The J gene is TRBJ1-1, the V gene TRBV24-1, with 9 bases aligning to TRBD1. The sample comprised whole blood. The TCR comes from an adult who was a healthcare worker with PCR-confirmed SARS-CoV-2 infection or an uninfected control (not recorded which). The CDR3 sequence: CATRGQGGLGTEAFF. CDR3 nucleotides: TGTGCCACCAGGGGACAGGGAGGCTTGGGCACTGAAGCTTTCTTT.